This TCR beta chain was documented in a study of CD8 T cells in ankylosing spondylitis. V lost 6 bases to trimming and J lost 6 bases, with 18 bases between them. The germline CDR1 and CDR2 sequences are MDHEN and SYDVKM. This CDR3 region has 15 residues. There are many counts of this clonotype. Via MiXCR, TCRdb re-called the 5' RACE reads, giving one row per CDR3 protein. This table holds around 330,000 distinct CDR3 sequences, roughly 12% found once. Sequences were obtained from blood, either unsorted or a sorted T cell fraction (not recorded which). This chain connects TRBV28 to TRBJ1-5; D is possibly TRBD1 (6 bases). This TCR derives from a female donor with ankylosing spondylitis or in good health (not recorded which). The CDR3 sequence is CASSLGQGGIQPQHF. The CDR3 DNA sequence: TGTGCCAGCAGCCTGGGACAAGGGGGGATTCAGCCCCAGCATTTT.